This TCR beta chain was sequenced for a study of T cell responses to AZD1222 COVID-19 vaccine (dated by TCRdb to about 2021). About the full investigation: Because spike-specific TCR depth and breadth did not differ between the two schedules, AZD1222 recipients who got a second dose at roughly 4 weeks were pooled with those who got a second dose at roughly 12 weeks. A total of under 250 trial participants underwent TCR sequencing, of whom around 210 had received two doses of AZD1222 and around 25 had received two doses of the MenACWY control vaccine. Trial participants were enrolled into age subgroups of 18-55, 56-69 and 70-plus years, which contained around 150, 29 and 61 TCR-sequenced participants, respectively.

Note on this clone: The clone's antigen remains unknown. Base quality data are lacking; no much larger clone is found one base away.

The V end gives up 1 base and the J end 5 bases, leaving 5 bases in the junction not matched to a gene. The CDR3 holds 15 amino acids from the cysteine to the phenylalanine. Solely the CDR3 DNA is kept, with 45 bases framed from the first base. Taken from the germline V gene (reference sequence), the CDR1 and CDR2 loops are LNHDA and SQIVND. The CDR3 regions of human TCRbeta chains were analyzed by immunosequencing. Regarding the original processing steps: Repertoire TCRs were matched against a reference library of SARS-CoV-2-specific TCRs generated with the MIRA antigen-specificity platform. Breadth was defined as the fraction of unique TCRs that were SARS-CoV-2-associated. Depth was defined as the fraction of total T cells that were SARS-CoV-2-associated. Using the MIRA data, every spike-specific TCR was mapped to the spike region that the TCR reacted to and assigned to either a CD4 or a CD8 class. Log10-transformed breadth and depth values were compared by one-way ANOVA with Sidak's multiple comparisons tests. In TCRdb, the immuneACCESS table is reduced to in-frame sequences with V and J assigned. These tables do not hold every clone; where another copy was compared, an unresolved V gene accounts for under half, and the others remain unexplained. V and J calls and clone size are as listed in that table; D and trimming were resolved from the DNA. The table for this sample lists 110,000 to 150,000 clones; roughly nine tenths of them were counted only once. Clones ranked in the top ten supply around 3.8% of the sample.

Interpreted using the paper, the time point label stands for: baseline before first vaccination. Vaccinee samples were obtained from the UK trials COV001 and COV002, which included a single-blind randomized controlled phase 2/3 trial of AZD1222 (ChAdOx1 nCoV-19) in healthy adults. For TCRbeta chain sequencing, PBMC samples were collected from trial participants at day 0 and at day 28 after the second dose. Overall results and qualifications from the work: Because no samples from the day 14 peak response were available, repertoires could be characterized only after the peak T cell response. Only 5 to 7 AZD1222 recipients were SARS-CoV-2 seropositive at baseline, limiting conclusions about previously exposed vaccinees. The 56-69-year group was small, and its depth increase did not reach significance, likely because of low power. Participants were mostly white British and included more females than males, and it was suggested by the authors that clonal diversity may have been underestimated. After two AZD1222 doses, spike-specific TCR breadth and depth were significantly higher than at day 0 and than in MenACWY recipients. Nearly half of unique spike-specific TCRs reportedly recognized epitopes outside regions mutated in the B.1.351 and B.1.1.7 variants. CD4 TCRs associated with the vaccine covered the entire spike protein, and the dominant responses were in regions 160-218 and 743-854.

Source: peripheral blood, taken on day 0 of AZD1222 vaccination. Recombination connected TRBV19 to TRBJ2-7; TRBD2 agrees with 10 junctional bases. This TCR came from an adult in good health. DNA sequence: TGTGCCAGTAGTATAGGTCCTAGCGGGAGTAACGAGCAGTACTTC. This yields the protein CASSIGPSGSNEQYF.